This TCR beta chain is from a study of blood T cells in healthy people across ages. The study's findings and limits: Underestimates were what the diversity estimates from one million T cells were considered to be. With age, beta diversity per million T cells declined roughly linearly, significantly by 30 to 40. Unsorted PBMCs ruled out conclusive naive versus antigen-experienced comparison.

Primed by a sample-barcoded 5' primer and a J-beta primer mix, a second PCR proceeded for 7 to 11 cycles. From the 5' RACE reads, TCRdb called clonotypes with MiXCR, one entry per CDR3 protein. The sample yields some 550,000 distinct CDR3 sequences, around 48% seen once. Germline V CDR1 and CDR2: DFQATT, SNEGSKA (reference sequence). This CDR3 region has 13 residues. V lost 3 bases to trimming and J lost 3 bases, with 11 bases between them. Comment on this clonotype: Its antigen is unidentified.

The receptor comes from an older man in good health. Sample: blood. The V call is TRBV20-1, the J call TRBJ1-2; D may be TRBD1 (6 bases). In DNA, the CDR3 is TGCAGTGCTAGTTCCGGGGGCTACTATGGCTACACCTTC. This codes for CSASSGGYYGYTF.